This T cell receptor beta chain came from a study of identifying expanded T cells in peripheral blood. Assay used: immunoSEQ multiplex PCR; TCRdb lists only in-frame clones, some missing. The repertoire consists of about 78,000 clones, with 84% occurring once and the leading ten covering about 17%. The source is a person aged 18 to 70 in good health. Material: blood.

CDR3 nucleotides: TGTGCCAGCGCTAGGGGGGACAGGGTAATTTCTGGCTACACCTTC. Translation: CASARGDRVISGYTF. This rearrangement joins TRBV27 to TRBJ1-2; 9 bases match TRBD1. V trimming: 8 bases; J trimming: 7 bases; junction bases outside the gene matches: 14. In germline, CDR1 is MNHEY, CDR2 SMNVEV (reference sequence). This CDR3 contains 15 residues.